This T cell receptor beta chain emerged from a study of shared clonotypes between healthy human individuals. Study-wide background: Serving as donors were two women and a few men, whose ages spanned 18 to 49.

Assay used: immunoSEQ multiplex PCR; TCRdb lists only in-frame clones, some missing. The sample includes 1.4 million or so clones, 98% of them seen just once. The CDR3 loop spans 14 amino acids. CD45RA+ naive and CD45RA-negative memory subsets were separated from CD4+ cells. The sequenced material came from naive CD4+ T cells sorted from blood. The subset here: CD45RA+ positively selected. The chain joins TRBV21-1 to TRBJ2-1. TRBV21-1 counts as a pseudogene. This TCR came from a man aged 30 to 39 in good health. CDR3 region: CASSNQWQDDEQFF. The CDR3 bases are TGTGCCAGCAGCAATCAGTGGCAGGACGATGAGCAGTTCTTC.